The 18 T cell receptor beta chains reported below all come from one sample, sequenced in a study of blood T cell repertoires in COVID-19. Only in-frame clones appear in the TCRdb table, and some are missing; sequencing was by immunoSEQ multiplex PCR. The data show 100,000 to 120,000 clones, with roughly 80% seen just once and about 15% held by the top ten. Sequencing input: peripheral blood. Receptors were obtained from a woman aged 55-69 years with acute or convalescent COVID-19.

The rearrangement joins TRBV5-4 to TRBJ2-6; 7 bases match TRBD2. This CDR3 contains 16 residues. Looked up from germline, CDR1 is SGHNT and CDR2 is YYREEE (reference sequence). With V trimmed by 3 bases and J by 2 bases, 5 bases remained unmatched. CDR3 bases: TGTGCCAGCAGCTGGGAGGGTCCCACTGGGGCCAACGTCCTGACTTTC. Translating it yields CASSWEGPTGANVLTF.

J is TRBJ1-2 and V is TRBV6-1; 9 positions match TRBD1. Germline V CDR1 and CDR2: MNHNS, SASEGT. The CDR3 consists of 16 residues. V was clipped by 4 bases and J by 7 bases; unmatched bases: 13. CDR3 amino acids: CASSGPRPGQGFGYTF. In nucleotides, the CDR3 is TGTGCCAGCAGTGGACCGAGACCGGGACAGGGATTTGGCTACACCTTC.

The rearrangement uses TRBV2 and TRBJ2-7; D is possibly TRBD2 (7 bases). Per the germline V gene, CDR1 is SNHLY and CDR2 is FYNNEI. V lost 6 bases and J lost 12, with 15 bases in between. CDR3 length: 11 amino acids. CDR3 protein: CASSPGGARYF. The CDR3 DNA is TGTGCCAGCAGCCCTGGGGGGGCGCGGTACTTC.

V is TRBV5-1 and J is TRBJ2-3; D is perhaps TRBD2 (6 bases). The germline CDR1 and CDR2 sequences are SGHRS and YFSETQ. Deletions cut 6 bases from V and 5 bases from J, with 16 bases between. The CDR3 length is 14 residues. The CDR3: CASKEGLPGDTQYF. The CDR3 coding sequence is TGCGCCAGCAAGGAGGGACTCCCCGGAGATACGCAGTATTTT.

Points on this clone: Within the sample, other DNA sequences also encode this same CDR3. This chain links TRBV4-3 with TRBJ1-2; 10 nucleotides line up with TRBD1. V gave up 1 base and J gave up 4 bases; unmatched junction bases: 6. This CDR3 is built from 16 residues. The germline gives CDR1 LGHNA, CDR2 YSLEER. In DNA form, the CDR3 reads TGCGCCAGCAGCCAAGTACGGGACAGGGGAATCTATGGCTACACCTTC. It translates to CASSQVRDRGIYGYTF.

This clone came up once. The chain employs TRBV24-1 and TRBJ2-2; possibly TRBD1 for D (5 bases). V was shortened by 7 bases and J by 1 base, with 6 bases between the two germline ends. This CDR3 spans 13 amino acids. CDR1 is KGHDR and CDR2 is SFDVKD in the germline V gene. The CDR3 DNA sequence: TGTGCCACCAGGACAGAGAACACCGGGGAGCTGTTTTTT. As protein: CATRTENTGELFF.

This clone occurred once. This sequence joins TRBV5-1 and TRBJ1-1, with 9 positions matching TRBD1. This CDR3 has 15 residues. J was trimmed by 1 base and V by 6 bases; bases with no gene match: 7. In germline, CDR1 is SGHRS, CDR2 YFSETQ. The CDR3: CASNSGGQGNTEAFF. DNA for the CDR3: TGCGCCAGCAACTCTGGGGGACAGGGGAACACTGAAGCTTTCTTT.

V gene TRBV19 combines with J gene TRBJ1-6; maybe TRBD1 (5 bases). V was clipped by 6 bases and J by 6 bases, with 12 bases between them. CDR1 and CDR2 from the germline V gene are LNHDA and SQIVND (reference sequence). CDR3 length: 14 amino acids. The CDR3 nucleotides read TGTGCCAGTAGCTCAGGGATGGGTAATTCACCCCTCCACTTT. Its translation: CASSSGMGNSPLHF.

The CDR3 loop is CASSRSNNEQFF. DNA for the CDR3: TGTGCCAGCAGCCGGAGTAACAATGAGCAGTTCTTC. This chain uses TRBV11-2 with TRBJ2-1; D uncertain. CDR1 and CDR2 (germline): SGHAT, FQNNGV. The length of the CDR3 is 12 residues. The ends were cut back, 5 bases at V and 5 bases at J, with 7 bases in the middle.

This rearrangement joins TRBV29-1 to TRBJ1-2; D perhaps matches TRBD1 (5 bases). Looked up from germline, CDR1 is SQVTM and CDR2 is ANQGSEA. The CDR3 is 10 amino acids. The V gene lost 2 bases and the J gene lost 7 bases, with 5 bases spanning the gap. CDR3 sequence reads: CSVERGGYTF. In nucleotides, the CDR3 is TGCAGCGTTGAAAGGGGTGGCTACACCTTC.

Concerning this clone: The junction departs from the called germline gene at one end, perhaps through a read error. V is TRBV7-7 and J is TRBJ2-3; tentatively, D is TRBD2 (5 bases). The CDR3 consists of 14 residues. CDR1 and CDR2 (germline): SSHAT, FNYEAQ (reference sequence). The CDR3 protein is CASSPLGSTDTQYF. In nucleotides, the CDR3 is TGTGCTAGCAGCCCACTAGGGAGCACAGATACGCAGTATTTT. Combining the CDR3 with reference TRBV7-7 and TRBJ2-3 gives the whole variable domain GAGVSQSPRYKVTKRGQDVTLRCDPISSHATLYWYQQALGQGPEFLTYFNYEAQPDKSGLPSDRFSAERPEGSISTLTIQRTEQRDSAMYRCASSPLGSTDTQYFGPGTRLTVL.

The chain links TRBV6-6 to TRBJ2-5, with D possibly matching TRBD2 (7 bases). The CDR3 covers 15 residues. Germline values: CDR1 MNHNY, CDR2 SVGAGI (reference sequence). V was trimmed by 4 bases and J by 5 bases, leaving 17 bases between them. DNA of the CDR3: TGTGCCAGCAGTTCCGGAGGGGGGGCGAGGGAGACCCAGTACTTC. Translation: CASSSGGGARETQYF.

The CDR3 coding sequence is TGTGCCAGCAGTGACGACAGGCTGCGACACACAAGTGAGCAGTTCTTC. Protein product: CASSDDRLRHTSEQFF. The chain uses TRBV6-1 and TRBJ2-1, with a tentative D call TRBD1 (6 bases). Germline V gene lookup returns CDR1 MNHNS and CDR2 SASEGT. V was cut by 3 bases and J by 9 bases, with 21 bases left in between. The CDR3 is 16 residues long.

The CDR3 reads CASSLDGGRAKNIQYF. The CDR3 DNA reads as TGTGCCAGCAGCTTAGACGGAGGGCGGGCCAAAAACATTCAGTACTTC. The V and J genes are TRBV7-2 and TRBJ2-4, with D tentatively TRBD2 (6 bases). Germline lookup yields CDR1 SGHTA and CDR2 FQGNSA. The V and J ends lost 1 base and 1 base respectively, with 11 bases between them. This CDR3 spans 16 amino acids.

The chain joins TRBV27 to TRBJ2-2, with no clear D. The CDR3 is 16 residues long. V lost 2 bases, J lost 3 bases, and 13 bases lay in between. Per the germline V gene, CDR1 is MNHEY and CDR2 is SMNVEV (reference sequence). The CDR3 sequence: CASSLALDDYTGELFF. The CDR3 coding sequence is TGTGCCAGCAGTTTAGCTTTGGATGACTACACCGGGGAGCTGTTTTTT.

The chain combines TRBV9 with TRBJ2-6; 8 positions match TRBD1. The CDR3 is 16 residues long. V lost 2 bases and J lost 1; bases outside the gene matches: 2. Germline V gives CDR1 SGDLS, CDR2 YYNGEE. The CDR3 sequence is CASSVTGGSGANVLTF. The CDR3 DNA is TGTGCCAGCAGCGTCACAGGGGGGTCTGGGGCCAACGTCCTGACTTTC.

This chain links TRBV30 with TRBJ2-7; a weak D match, TRBD1 (5 bases). The V and J ends lost 5 bases and 1 base respectively, with 9 bases between them. CDR3 length: 12 residues. CDR1 and CDR2 (germline): GTSNPN, SVGIG (reference sequence). CDR3 in amino acids: CAWRRTSYEQYF. CDR3 DNA sequence: TGTGCCTGGCGTCGGACATCCTACGAGCAGTACTTC.

CDR3 protein: CASVQGSNEKLFF. Written as DNA, the CDR3 is TGTGCTAGCGTACAGGGTAGTAATGAAAAACTGTTTTTT. The chain combines TRBV12-5 with TRBJ1-4; possibly TRBD1 for D (6 bases). This CDR3 region has 13 residues. With 9 bases removed from V and 4 bases from J, the gap between germline ends came to 12 bases. Germline CDR1 LGHNT, CDR2 FRNRAP. The variable domain in full, completed from reference TRBV12-5 and TRBJ1-4, reads DARVTQTPRHKVTEMGQEVTMRCQPILGHNTVFWYRQTMMQGLELLAYFRNRAPLDDSGMPKDRFSAEMPDATLATLKIQPSEPRDSAVYFCASVQGSNEKLFFGSGTQLSVL.